These 29 T cell receptor beta chains came from one sample sequenced in a study of T-cell reconstitution after alpha-beta-depleted transplantation in children. Preparing the TCRbeta library involved the use of unique molecular identifiers. TCRdb reprocessed the PCR reads with MiXCR, giving one entry per CDR3 protein. The sample includes 450,000 to 550,000 distinct CDR3 sequences, roughly an eighth of them seen just once. Here the sequenced sample was PBMCs, mostly from graft donor cells, taken 180 days after TCRalphabeta/CD19-depleted stem cell transplant. The receptors derive from a female patient aged 2 to 10 who had a stem cell transplant for aplastic anemia, so the T cells may come from the graft donor.

This clonotype has more than one count but fewer than ten. The chain carries TRBV19 and TRBJ2-3, with D possibly being TRBD1 (5 bases). V lost 2 bases and J 5 bases, leaving 11 bases between the germline ends. The CDR3 consists of 14 residues. Germline loops: CDR1 LNHDA, CDR2 SQIVND (reference sequence). The CDR3 coding sequence is TGTGCCAGTAGTATATTGTCAGGGATAGATACGCAGTATTTT. This translates into CASSILSGIDTQYF.

This clonotype has more than one count but fewer than ten. This chain uses TRBV7-4 with TRBJ2-4; D may correspond to TRBD1 or TRBD2 (5 bases each). This CDR3 spans 15 amino acids. Germline assignment: CDR1 SGHVT and CDR2 SQSDAQ. V lost 5 bases, J lost 4 bases, and 15 bases lay in between. CDR3 DNA sequence: TGTGCCAGCAGCATTCCGGGACCGTTAAAAAACATTCAGTACTTC. Protein: CASSIPGPLKNIQYF.

CDR3: CSAPSAAGDWRNIQYF. Written as DNA, the CDR3 is TGCAGTGCACCGAGCGCGGCTGGCGATTGGAGAAACATTCAGTACTTC. The chain carries TRBV20-1 and TRBJ2-4, with D unclear. The CDR3 is 16 residues long. CDR1 is DFQATT and CDR2 is SNEGSKA in the germline V gene (reference sequence). Trimming stripped 6 bases from V and 6 bases from J, with 24 bases between.

This clonotype was seen many times. The rearrangement links TRBV29-1 to TRBJ1-1, with D unclear. This CDR3 is built from 15 residues. Trimming removed 4 bases from V and 1 base from J, with 16 bases in between. Germline CDR1 SQVTM, CDR2 ANQGSEA. The CDR3 sequence: CSVGERTGGNTEAFF. DNA for the CDR3: TGCAGCGTTGGGGAAAGGACCGGCGGGAACACTGAAGCTTTCTTT.

For the CDR3, the DNA is TGTGCCAGCAGCGGCAGATGGCAGCCAACTAATGAAAAACTGTTTTTT. Its protein product is CASSGRWQPTNEKLFF. The chain recombines TRBV5-6 with TRBJ1-4, with no clear D. Germline loops: CDR1 SGHDT, CDR2 YYEEEE. The CDR3 consists of 16 residues. V lost 4 bases to trimming and J lost 0 bases, with 13 bases between them.

There are a few counts of this clonotype. The rearrangement joins TRBV27 to TRBJ2-2, with D unclear. The CDR3 covers 13 residues. The germline V gene has CDR1 MNHEY and CDR2 SMNVEV (reference sequence). V was trimmed by 7 bases and J by 3 bases, leaving 9 bases between them. CDR3 in amino acids: CASNAADTGELFF. The CDR3 region has the DNA TGTGCCAGCAACGCGGCGGACACCGGGGAGCTGTTTTTT.

This clonotype has just a few counts. The rearrangement uses TRBV2 and TRBJ1-1; D uncertain. The germline V gene encodes CDR1 SNHLY and CDR2 FYNNEI. The CDR3 runs 12 residues. Trimming cost V 4 bases and J 2 bases, with 5 bases left between them. The CDR3: CASSAGNTEAFF. The CDR3 DNA sequence: TGTGCCAGCAGTGCCGGCAACACTGAAGCTTTCTTT.

This clonotype was counted many times. The chain employs TRBV4-1 and TRBJ1-1; TRBD1 aligns across 7 bases. Germline CDR1 MGHRA, CDR2 YSYEKL. There are 15 residues in the CDR3. V lost 1 base and J lost 5; bases outside the gene matches: 7. This chain's CDR3 is CASSQGDRVGTEAFF. The CDR3, as DNA: TGCGCCAGCAGCCAAGGAGACAGGGTGGGTACTGAAGCTTTCTTT.

The V call is TRBV11-2, the J call TRBJ2-4; D uncertain. The V end lost 1 base, the J end lost 6 bases, and 4 bases lay between the germline ends. The CDR3 extends over 12 amino acids. Germline V gene data show CDR1 as SGHAT and CDR2 as FQNNGV. CDR3 nucleotides: TGTGCCAGCAGCTTAGGGGGAAACATTCAGTACTTC. Amino acids: CASSLGGNIQYF. Complete variable domain (other parts from reference TRBV11-2 and TRBJ2-4): EAGVAQSPRYKIIEKRQSVAFWCNPISGHATLYWYQQILGQGPKLLIQFQNNGVVDDSQLPKDRFSAERLKGVDSTLKIQPAKLEDSAVYLCASSLGGNIQYFGAGTRLSVL.

The rearrangement uses TRBV4-3 and TRBJ1-1, with TRBD1 matching 8 bases. V shed 4 bases and J 0 bases; nucleotides not matched to a gene: 4. Germline-derived CDR1 and CDR2 are LGHNA and YSLEER. This CDR3 spans 15 amino acids. The CDR3 region is CASSRDRGMNTEAFF. CDR3 sequence (DNA): TGCGCCAGCAGCCGAGACAGGGGTATGAACACTGAAGCTTTCTTT.

Only a few counts were recorded for this clonotype. This chain links TRBV4-3 with TRBJ2-7; 8 bases are a match to TRBD2. This CDR3 spans 14 amino acids. The germline V gene encodes CDR1 LGHNA and CDR2 YSLEER. Trimming at V came to 2 bases and at J to 4 bases, leaving 4 bases not matched to a gene. The CDR3 loop is CASSQNSGAYEQYF. The CDR3 DNA reads as TGCGCCAGCAGCCAAAATAGCGGGGCTTACGAGCAGTACTTC.

The chain recombines TRBV7-2 with TRBJ2-3; D perhaps matches TRBD2 (6 bases). V was trimmed by 4 bases and J by 5 bases, leaving 16 bases between them. From germline, CDR1 is SGHTA and CDR2 FQGNSA. The CDR3 covers 15 residues. Here the CDR3 reads CASSSLAGLGDTQYF. The CDR3 DNA is TGTGCCAGCAGCTCCCTGGCGGGACTCGGAGATACGCAGTATTTT.

This clonotype was picked up a small number of times. The rearrangement joins TRBV4-3 to TRBJ2-1; D tentatively fits TRBD1 or TRBD2 (5 bases each). This CDR3 is built from 17 residues. Per the germline V gene, CDR1 is LGHNA and CDR2 is YSLEER. With 1 base removed from V and 5 bases from J, the gap between germline ends came to 18 bases. The CDR3, as DNA: TGCGCCAGCAGCCAAGGGGCGGGCAGGGCAGTGAACAATGAGCAGTTCTTC. As protein: CASSQGAGRAVNNEQFF.

This clonotype was counted at least ten times. The gene calls are TRBV20-1 and TRBJ2-2; 12 nucleotides align to TRBD2. Trimming took 1 base from V and 0 from J; bases not matched to a gene: 6. Germline CDR1 is DFQATT and CDR2 is SNEGSKA (reference sequence). CDR3 size: 18 residues. Written as DNA, the CDR3 is TGCAGTGCTAGAGCGGGACTAGCGGGTACCGCGAACACCGGGGAGCTGTTTTTT. This translates into CSARAGLAGTANTGELFF.

The rearrangement links TRBV2 to TRBJ2-7, with 7 bases identical to TRBD2. Germline V gives CDR1 SNHLY, CDR2 FYNNEI. This CDR3 contains 18 residues. V lost 7 bases, J lost 0 bases, and 18 bases stayed unmatched. The CDR3 DNA is TGTGCCAGCAAGCGGGGCGGGAACGATAGCGGGTTCTCCTACGAGCAGTACTTC. As protein: CASKRGGNDSGFSYEQYF.

This sequence joins TRBV30 and TRBJ1-1, with TRBD1 as a possible D gene (5 bases). Germline V gene sequence: CDR1 GTSNPN, CDR2 SVGIG (reference sequence). CDR3 length equals 13 residues. V was shortened by 7 bases and J by 5 bases, with 17 bases between the two germline ends. CDR3 residues: CASPTVGGTEAFF. As DNA, the CDR3 is TGTGCCTCCCCGACCGTGGGGGGGACTGAAGCTTTCTTT.

This clonotype was counted only a few times. The chain uses TRBV19 and TRBJ1-1; TRBD1 agrees at 7 bases. The CDR3 has 15 residues. V trimming: 6 bases; J trimming: 10 bases; junction bases outside the gene matches: 17. The germline V gene encodes CDR1 LNHDA and CDR2 SQIVND (reference sequence). In DNA form, the CDR3 reads TGTGCCAGTAGCTGGGAGGGGGCCGCGGCCTTGGGAGCTTTCTTT. Protein product: CASSWEGAAALGAFF.

By share, this clonotype ranks as medium-sized. This chain connects TRBV7-9 to TRBJ2-7; TRBD2 aligns across 11 bases. The CDR3 is 15 residues long. V was clipped by 5 bases and J by 4 bases; unmatched bases: 7. The germline gives CDR1 SEHNR, CDR2 FQNEAQ (reference sequence). The CDR3 loop reads CASSQPGLAEYEQYF. For the CDR3, the DNA is TGTGCCAGCAGCCAACCGGGACTAGCGGAATACGAGCAGTACTTC.

The chain has TRBV2 and TRBJ2-3; D unresolved. This CDR3 contains 14 residues. Germline assignment: CDR1 SNHLY and CDR2 FYNNEI. V lost 6 bases to trimming and J lost 1 base, with 11 bases between them. This CDR3 reads CASSDGPGTDTQYF. The DNA for the CDR3 is TGTGCCAGCAGCGACGGACCGGGCACAGATACGCAGTATTTT.

The rearrangement links TRBV10-3 to TRBJ2-7; 12 bases match TRBD1. Trimming removed 3 bases from V and 0 bases from J; junction bases left unmatched: 3. CDR1 ENHRY and CDR2 SYGVKD come from the germline V gene. This CDR3 region has 16 residues. CDR3 amino acids: CAISDPGQGASYEQYV. In nucleotides, the CDR3 is TGTGCCATCAGTGATCCGGGACAGGGGGCCTCCTACGAGCAGTACGTC.

About this clonotype: This clone may be a read error of a much larger clone one base away. V and J are TRBV20-1 and TRBJ2-3; 8 positions match TRBD2. V dropped 2 bases and J dropped 2; count of bases not matched to a gene: 3. Per the germline V gene, CDR1 is DFQATT and CDR2 is SNEGSKA (reference sequence). The CDR3 totals 14 residues. The CDR3 is CSARSTSDTDTQYF. The CDR3 DNA reads TGCAGTGCTAGATCGACTAGCGACACAGATACGCAGTATTTT.

Remarks on this clonotype: One end of the junction does not line up with germline, which may come from a read error. V usage is TRBV5-1 and J usage is TRBJ2-6, with D perhaps assigned TRBD1 or TRBD2 (5 bases each). There are 17 residues in the CDR3. Looked up from germline, CDR1 is SGHRS and CDR2 is YFSETQ. CDR3 sequence reads: CASSLTARVRGAYVLTF. The CDR3 nucleotides are TGCGCCAGCAGCTTAACGGCCAGGGTAAGAGGGGCCTACGTCCTGACTTTC.

The chain has TRBV15 and TRBJ2-2; D is uncertain. The CDR3 has 16 residues. Germline values: CDR1 LNHNV, CDR2 YYDKDF (reference sequence). Trimming pared 0 bases from V and 0 bases from J, leaving 8 bases between. In nucleotides, the CDR3 is TGTGCCACCAGCAGAGAAGTGGGATCGAACACCGGGGAGCTGTTTTTT. It translates to CATSREVGSNTGELFF.

This clonotype has a count of ten or more. The genes are TRBV27 and TRBJ2-1; 11 positions agree with TRBD2. This CDR3 comprises 15 residues. From germline, CDR1 is MNHEY and CDR2 SMNVEV (reference sequence). With 5 bases clipped from V and 4 bases from J, the junction kept 4 bases outside the gene matches. In nucleotides, the CDR3 is TGTGCCAGCAGTCCCGGGACTAGCGGTTACAATGAGCAGTTCTTC. Protein: CASSPGTSGYNEQFF.

This clonotype has ten or more counts. The chain combines TRBV10-3 with TRBJ2-7; D might be TRBD2 (5 bases). Germline values: CDR1 ENHRY, CDR2 SYGVKD. CDR3 length equals 13 residues. Trimming took 0 bases from V and 6 from J, leaving 9 bases between them. The CDR3, as DNA: TGTGCCATCAGTGAGTCGAAGAGGGCCGAGCAGTACGTC. It specifies CAISESKRAEQYV.

The chain carries TRBV9 and TRBJ2-3; perhaps TRBD2 as D (6 bases). This CDR3 spans 14 amino acids. The V gene's germline CDR1 is SGDLS and CDR2 YYNGEE. Trimming stripped 3 bases from V and 3 bases from J, with 11 bases between. CDR3 DNA: TGTGCCAGCAGCGACAGCGGGTTTACAGATACGCAGTATTTT. Its protein product is CASSDSGFTDTQYF.

In this sample, this clonotype turned up a few times. The chain links TRBV3-1 to TRBJ1-1; D gene ambiguous. Between the trimmed V and J ends, which lost 0 bases and 1 base, there was a span of 15 bases. This CDR3 is 17 amino acids long. Germline lookup yields CDR1 LGHDT and CDR2 YNNKEL (reference sequence). This CDR3 reads CASSQEGVGPANTEAFF. In DNA form, the CDR3 reads TGTGCCAGCAGCCAAGAAGGTGTGGGTCCGGCGAACACTGAAGCTTTCTTT.

The rearrangement links TRBV29-1 to TRBJ2-6; the match to TRBD1 covers 10 bases. The CDR3 contains 20 residues. V was clipped by 5 bases and J by 0 bases; unmatched bases: 16. Looked up from germline, CDR1 is SQVTM and CDR2 is ANQGSEA. CDR3 nucleotides: TGCAGCGTTACCGGACACCCCGGGACAGGGGCAATCTCTGGGGCCAACGTCCTGACTTTC. Its protein product is CSVTGHPGTGAISGANVLTF.

This clonotype came up many times. J is TRBJ1-1 and V is TRBV28, with a possible D match to TRBD1 (6 bases). The germline V and J ends were trimmed by 4 bases and 4 bases, with 22 bases remaining between them. Germline CDR1 is MDHEN and CDR2 is SYDVKM. The length of the CDR3 is 17 residues. The CDR3 DNA is TGTGCCAGCAGTTCCCGTCGCAGGGGAATTAAAAGCACTGAAGCTTTCTTT. Translation gives CASSSRRRGIKSTEAFF.